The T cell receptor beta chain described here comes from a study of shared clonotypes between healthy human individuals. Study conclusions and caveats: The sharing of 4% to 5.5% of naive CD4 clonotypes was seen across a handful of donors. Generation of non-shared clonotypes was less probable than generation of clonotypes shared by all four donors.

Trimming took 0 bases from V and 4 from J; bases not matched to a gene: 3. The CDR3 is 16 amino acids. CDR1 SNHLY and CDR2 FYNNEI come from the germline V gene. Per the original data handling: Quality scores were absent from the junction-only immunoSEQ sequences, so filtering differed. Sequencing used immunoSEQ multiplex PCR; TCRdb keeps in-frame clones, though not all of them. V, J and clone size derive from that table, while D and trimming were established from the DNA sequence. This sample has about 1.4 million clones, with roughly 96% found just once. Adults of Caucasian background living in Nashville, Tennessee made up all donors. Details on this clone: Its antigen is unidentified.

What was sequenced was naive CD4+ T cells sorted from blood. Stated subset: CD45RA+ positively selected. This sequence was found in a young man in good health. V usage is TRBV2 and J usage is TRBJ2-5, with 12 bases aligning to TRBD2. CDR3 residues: CASSEALAGGPETQYF. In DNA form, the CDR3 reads TGTGCCAGCAGTGAAGCCCTAGCGGGAGGGCCAGAGACCCAGTACTTC. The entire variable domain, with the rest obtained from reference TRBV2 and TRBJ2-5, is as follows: EPEVTQTPSHQVTQMGQEVILRCVPISNHLYFYWYRQILGQKVEFLVSFYNNEISEKSEIFDDQFSVERPDGSNFTLKIRSTKLEDSAMYFCASSEALAGGPETQYFGPGTRLLVL.